This entry features one TCR beta chain sequence. This clonotype turned up a few times. No cognate antigen has been identified for it. No much larger clone exists at a distance of one base, and base qualities are not known. As encoded in the germline V gene, CDR1 is SQVTM while CDR2 is ANQGSEA. Here V drops 6 bases and J drops 2 bases, and the junction holds 12 bases not matched to any gene. Reading from cysteine to phenylalanine, the CDR3 counts 16 amino acids. The DNA shown is the 48-base CDR3, in frame from base 1. The data originate from a study of T cells in Graves' hyperthyroidism and ophthalmopathy (dated by TCRdb to about 2019). The study in broad terms: Peripheral blood was collected at initial diagnosis, before any treatment. To identify TCR V-J signatures that set the groups apart, the researchers used a discovery cohort of approximately 98 patients, made up of 43 with Graves' ophthalmopathy and about 59 with stable Graves' hyperthyroidism. Whether ophthalmopathy could be predicted prospectively was tested in an independent validation cohort made up of under 20 hyperthyroidism patients plus 17 patients who later progressed to ophthalmopathy. The 80 to 100 discovery patients were randomly divided into training and test sets at a 7:3 ratio. Thyroid tissue and blood T-cell repertoires from over 5 Graves' hyperthyroidism patients were also compared in the study. Following sampling, methimazole starting at 30 mg daily was given to hyperthyroidism patients, and high-dose intravenous methylprednisolone was given to ophthalmopathy patients. According to the paper, TCR Vbeta CDR3 sequencing was carried out on 135 peripheral blood samples, which came from under 50 ophthalmopathy, under 85 hyperthyroidism and some 17 progressor patients. Overall results and qualifications from the work: In cross-validation, a model built on a 13 V-J signature told ophthalmopathy apart from stable hyperthyroidism with less than 90% sensitivity and roughly 81% specificity, and in testing the same model reached 80%/75%. Most expanded thyroid clonotypes (frequency above 0.001) were also detected in blood, suggesting blood repertoires may reflect thyroid immune responses. No statistical method was used to fix the sample size in advance, and group allocation was not hidden from the investigators. In validation, the model predicted progression to ophthalmopathy a median of about 6.5 months before onset, with approximately 68% sensitivity and roughly 73% specificity.

Graves' hyperthyroidism was defined as stable when no progression to ophthalmopathy occurred over 18 months of follow-up. Hyperthyroidism patients were newly diagnosed, had a disease duration of under 2 months, and were aged 18 to 65 years. Patients with uncontrolled infections, other autoimmune diseases, pregnancy or lactation were excluded. Diagnoses relied on clinical symptoms, serum thyroxine and TRAb, thyroid ultrasound and orbital computed tomography. PBMCs were isolated from approximately 10 ml of fresh peripheral blood by Ficoll-Paque density gradient centrifugation. Total RNA was extracted using Trizol reagent, and RNA quality was assessed on an Agilent 2100 Bioanalyzer. TCR beta CDR3 regions were amplified from RNA transcripts. The first round of RT-PCR for the TCR CDR3 was performed with the HTBI primer set and the Qiagen OneStep RT-PCR kit. A second multiplex PCR round built the libraries, followed by size selection and purification. The libraries were sequenced on an Illumina HiSeq2000 using paired-end 100 bp reads. Per the original workflow: SOAPnuke was used to process the raw data, with reads discarded if the reads contained adapters or uncalled bases, had a mean Phred below 15, or lacked an exact constant-primer or identifier match. High-quality paired reads were merged using COPE v1.2.5, and each unique nucleotide sequence was defined as a clonotype. Clonotypes were aligned to IMGT TRBV, TRBD and TRBJ reference segments using MiTCR v1.1. Analysis was restricted to V-J combinations with a frequency above 0.0001, which covered approximately 99% of repertoires. A TCS score was defined as the ratio of F50 (clonal expansion) to E x V (chaos), with BLOSUM62-based TCRdist applied between CDR3 peptides within each V-J. Welch's t-statistics and random forest reduced 500 to 650 V-J features to roughly 13, which were used in a naive Bayes classifier (R e1071). TCRdb itself trimmed the public reads at Q25 with fastp, ran MiXCR and retained productive beta chains. Each entry merges the rows of one CDR3 protein and shows their most common DNA and genes. It is TCRdb's table, rather than the study itself, that gives the V and J calls and clone size. This sample gives 300,000 to 400,000 distinct CDR3 sequences in total; around a fifth of them show up just once. 50% of the sample is taken by the ten largest.

What was sequenced was blood. The receptor comes from a woman aged 50 to 60 with Graves' hyperthyroidism. The chain was built from TRBV29-1 and TRBJ2-3; a stretch of 9 junction bases matches TRBD2. The base sequence is TGCAGCGTCGCCATACGGACTAGCGATTACACAGATACGCAGTATTTT. It translates to CSVAIRTSDYTDTQYF.